The present T cell receptor (beta chain) was sequenced within a study of control samples from healthy donors and cancer patients. Method: immunoSEQ multiplex PCR; TCRdb's copy keeps in-frame clones and lacks some. Of just over 150,000 clones in the sample, over 85% were seen once. V lost 5 bases to trimming and J lost 4 bases, with 12 bases between them. The germline CDR1 and CDR2 sequences are LNHDA and SQIVND (reference sequence). This CDR3 has 14 amino acids. A few counts support this clone. The sequence derives from a man aged 50 to 60 in good health. Sequencing used blood. This chain connects TRBV19 to TRBJ1-5, with D perhaps TRBD1 (5 bases). DNA for the CDR3: TGTGCCAGTAGTGGTAGGGGCGATAATCAGCCCCAGCATTTT. Translated: CASSGRGDNQPQHF. The variable domain in full, completed from reference TRBV19 and TRBJ1-5, reads DGGITQSPKYLFRKEGQNVTLSCEQNLNHDAMYWYRQDPGQGLRLIYYSQIVNDFQKGDIAEGYSVSREKKESFPLTVTSAQKNPTAFYLCASSGRGDNQPQHFGDGTRLSIL.